Shown below are 5 T cell receptor beta chains from a single sample sequenced in a study of CD8 T cells in Susac syndrome. RNA totalling roughly 0.45 to 1 ug underwent reverse transcription with random hexamers. MiXCR was run by TCRdb on the immunoSEQ multiplex PCR reads, yielding one entry per CDR3 protein. The sample has about 200,000 distinct CDR3 sequences, 90% to 95% seen once. The sequenced sample consisted of CD4+ T cells from PBMCs. These receptors were obtained from a human donor with multiple sclerosis.

The chain uses TRBV3-1 and TRBJ2-7; 7 nucleotides line up with TRBD1. Germline trimming cut 4 bases from V and 6 bases from J; bases unmatched to any gene: 9. The length of the CDR3 is 14 residues. The germline gives CDR1 LGHDT, CDR2 YNNKEL (reference sequence). The CDR3 here is CASSLTGAGGEQYF. The CDR3, as DNA: TGTGCCAGCAGCCTCACAGGGGCAGGAGGCGAGCAGTACTTC.

This clonotype was counted a single time. The chain recombines TRBV24-1 with TRBJ2-1; D possibly corresponds to TRBD2 (5 bases). Trimming pared 2 bases from V and 2 bases from J, leaving 12 bases between. The CDR3 has 16 amino acids. CDR1 is KGHDR, CDR2 SFDVKD, per germline. CDR3 nucleotide sequence: TGTGCCACCAGTGATTATGGTAGCGACCCCTACAATGAGCAGTTCTTC. Translation gives CATSDYGSDPYNEQFF.

V gene TRBV27 combines with J gene TRBJ2-4; no clear D. This CDR3 spans 14 amino acids. Between the trimmed V and J ends, which lost 6 bases and 0 bases, there was a span of 9 bases. Per germline, CDR1 MNHEY and CDR2 SMNVEV (reference sequence). DNA for the CDR3: TGTGCCAGCAGGCCGCTGGGAGCCAAAAACATTCAGTACTTC. As protein: CASRPLGAKNIQYF.

The rearrangement links TRBV20-1 to TRBJ2-3, with TRBD2 matching 7 bases. The V gene end was trimmed by 4 bases and the J gene end by 6 bases; junction bases not matched to a gene: 10. Looked up from germline, CDR1 is DFQATT and CDR2 is SNEGSKA (reference sequence). The CDR3 runs 14 residues. The CDR3 is CSAKRGPPRDTQYF. The CDR3 DNA follows: TGCAGTGCTAAGCGGGGCCCCCCACGGGATACGCAGTATTTT.

The J gene is TRBJ2-1, the V gene TRBV27; no definite D call. Germline V gives CDR1 MNHEY, CDR2 SMNVEV (reference sequence). This CDR3 region has 11 residues. V lost 8 bases and J lost 5, with 7 bases in between. The CDR3 DNA follows: TGTGCCAGCTGGGTTAACAATGAGCAGTTCTTC. This translates into CASWVNNEQFF.